This entry lists 12 T cell receptor beta chains sequenced from one sample in a study of T cells in Graves' hyperthyroidism and ophthalmopathy. Template material for amplifying TCR beta CDR3 regions consisted of RNA transcripts. HTBI primers drove first-round RT-PCR of the TCR CDR3. TCRdb processed the multiplex PCR reads anew with MiXCR; each CDR3 protein has one entry. The table shows 560,000 or so distinct CDR3 sequences, with 15% to 20% occurring only once. The sequenced sample was blood. Every receptor here comes from a man aged 40-49 years with Graves' ophthalmopathy.

The sample holds many counts of this clonotype. The chain has TRBV5-1 and TRBJ2-1, with a possible D match to TRBD1 (5 bases). CDR3 length: 12 amino acids. Trimming left V 1 base short and J 11 bases short, with 10 bases between. Germline loops: CDR1 SGHRS, CDR2 YFSETQ. CDR3 amino acids: CASSLQDSQQFF. DNA for the CDR3: TGCGCCAGCAGCTTGCAAGACAGCCAGCAGTTCTTC.

This clonotype was observed a handful of times. This sequence joins TRBV7-8 and TRBJ1-2, with D possibly TRBD1 on 6 matching bases. The CDR3 is 13 residues long. Germline loops: CDR1 SGHVS, CDR2 FQNEAQ. V dropped 10 bases and J dropped 5 bases, with 17 bases sitting between them. CDR3 nucleotides: TGTGCCACAAGGATCCGAACAGGGTATGGCTACACCTTC. Translated, it gives CATRIRTGYGYTF.

This clonotype was counted only a few times. V gene TRBV27 combines with J gene TRBJ1-1; D unclear. This CDR3 is 13 amino acids long. With 2 bases removed from V and 2 bases from J, the gap between germline ends came to 6 bases. Germline assignment: CDR1 MNHEY and CDR2 SMNVEV (reference sequence). In nucleotides, the CDR3 is TGTGCCAGCAGTTTAAACGCCAACACTGAAGCTTTCTTT. It codes for CASSLNANTEAFF.

The J gene is TRBJ2-1, the V gene TRBV7-3; D possibly corresponds to TRBD1 (6 bases). This CDR3 contains 16 residues. Germline V gene sequence: CDR1 SGHTA, CDR2 FQGTGA. Trimming left V 2 bases short and J 4 bases short, with 15 bases between. CDR3 nucleotide sequence: TGTGCCAGCAGCTTAGAGTACAGGGATTCTTACAATGAGCAGTTCTTC. Translating gives CASSLEYRDSYNEQFF.

This clonotype came up many times. The CDR3 DNA reads as TGTGCCAGCACCCCAAGAGCGGGGGGAGCGGATACGCAGTATTTT. Amino acids: CASTPRAGGADTQYF. The rearrangement links TRBV2 to TRBJ2-3; 9 nucleotides align to TRBD2. This CDR3 spans 15 amino acids. Germline assignment: CDR1 SNHLY and CDR2 FYNNEI. The junction had 11 bases not matched to a gene; V was cut back by 7 bases and J by 6 bases.

This clonotype was counted a few times. The chain uses TRBV6-1 and TRBJ1-3; no clear D gene. V lost 4 bases and J 8 bases, leaving 9 bases between the germline ends. The CDR3 runs 12 residues. Germline-derived CDR1 and CDR2 are MNHNS and SASEGT. DNA of the CDR3: TGTGCCAGCAGTGTGAATGGGGACACCATATATTTT. Amino acid sequence: CASSVNGDTIYF.

This sequence joins TRBV5-4 and TRBJ2-5, with 14 bases aligning to TRBD2. V was pared by 3 bases and J by 6 bases, with 7 bases of the junction left unmatched. Germline CDR1 SGHNT, CDR2 YYREEE (reference sequence). There are 16 residues in the CDR3. The CDR3: CASSSGTSGSGKTQYF. CDR3 DNA sequence: TGTGCCAGCAGCTCTGGGACTAGCGGGAGTGGGAAGACCCAGTACTTC.

This clonotype was seen repeatedly, ten times or more. The V gene is TRBV7-2, the J gene TRBJ2-1, with TRBD2 matching over 8 bases. The trim removed 1 base at V and 9 bases at J, leaving 14 bases unmatched. This CDR3 comprises 17 residues. The germline CDR1 and CDR2 sequences are SGHTA and FQGNSA. CDR3: CASSLEPGGLRRGEQFF. CDR3 DNA sequence: TGTGCCAGCAGCTTAGAACCGGGGGGGCTTCGGAGGGGTGAGCAGTTCTTC. The complete variable domain, with remaining parts taken from reference TRBV7-2 and TRBJ2-1, reads GAGVSQSPSNKVTEKGKDVELRCDPISGHTALYWYRQSLGQGLEFLIYFQGNSAPDKSGLPSDRFSAERTGGSVSTLTIQRTQQEDSAVYLCASSLEPGGLRRGEQFFGPGTRLTVL.

V gene TRBV19 combines with J gene TRBJ1-5; the D gene is possibly TRBD1 (6 bases). Germline CDR1 reads LNHDA; CDR2 reads SQIVND (reference sequence). The ends were cut back, 1 base at V and 9 bases at J, with 10 bases in the middle. CDR3 length equals 13 residues. The CDR3 bases are TGTGCCAGTAGTATAGCCTCGGACAGGCCCCAGCATTTT. This translates into CASSIASDRPQHF. The full variable domain, with the rest looked up from reference TRBV19 and TRBJ1-5, is DGGITQSPKYLFRKEGQNVTLSCEQNLNHDAMYWYRQDPGQGLRLIYYSQIVNDFQKGDIAEGYSVSREKKESFPLTVTSAQKNPTAFYLCASSIASDRPQHFGDGTRLSIL.

Concerning this clonotype itself: This could be a read error, since a much larger clone is one nucleotide away. The chain uses TRBV12-3 or TRBV12-4 and TRBJ2-3, with 7 bases that match TRBD2. V trimming: 3 bases; J trimming: 2 bases; junction bases outside the gene matches: 5. The CDR3 totals 15 residues. CDR3 region: CASSFLAAPTDTQYF. As DNA, the CDR3 is TGTGCCAGCAGTTTTCTAGCGGCCCCCACAGATACGCAGTATTTT.

The chain recombines TRBV10-3 with TRBJ2-7; 7 nucleotides line up with TRBD2. Germline V gene lookup returns CDR1 ENHRY and CDR2 SYGVKD. Trimming took 11 bases from V and 7 from J; bases not matched to a gene: 17. The CDR3 runs to 14 residues. The chain's CDR3 is CASVGLGRGGEQYF. DNA for the CDR3: TGTGCCTCCGTGGGATTAGGCCGCGGGGGAGAGCAGTACTTC.

This clonotype was counted between two and nine times. This chain links TRBV5-8 with TRBJ1-5; D uncertain. Trimming cost V 4 bases and J 3 bases, with 11 bases left between them. Germline V lookup: CDR1 SGHTS, CDR2 YDEGEE. This CDR3 has 14 amino acids. The DNA of the CDR3 is TGTGCCAGCAGCGCCCCAGAAATCAATCAGCCCCAGCATTTT. Translation gives CASSAPEINQPQHF.